The rows below give T cell receptor beta chains drawn from one sample of a study of radiation and T cells in renal cell carcinoma. The method was immunoSEQ multiplex PCR; TCRdb's version includes in-frame clones alone and lacks a portion of them. The profile covers some 150,000 clones, with roughly 83% appearing a single time and 20% to 25% taken by the ten largest. Sample: blood, taken from a patient whose treatment included radiotherapy and nephrectomy. These receptors were obtained from a woman in her forties or fifties with renal cell carcinoma. CDR3s include the opening cysteine and the closing phenylalanine or tryptophan. Fields, in order: V gene, clone size, D gene, J gene, CDR3 protein, CDR3 DNA. The D gene is left open where the match is weak. Only part of the rows carry a size: once, few, many, or a class if the clone is expanded.

v_call: TRBV5-1; clone_size: .; d_call: .; j_call: TRBJ1-2; cdr3_aa: CASSLASLDYGYTF; cdr3_nt: TGCGCCAGCAGCTTGGCGAGCTTGGACTATGGCTACACCTTC
v_call: TRBV6-6; clone_size: .; d_call: .; j_call: TRBJ1-2; cdr3_aa: CATPGDNYGYTF; cdr3_nt: TGTGCTACTCCGGGGGATAACTATGGCTACACCTTC
v_call: TRBV7-9; clone_size: .; d_call: TRBD1; j_call: TRBJ1-6; cdr3_aa: CASSWGQGGSPLHF; cdr3_nt: TGTGCCAGCAGCTGGGGACAGGGCGGTTCACCCCTCCACTTT
v_call: TRBV6-1; clone_size: .; d_call: TRBD1; j_call: TRBJ2-1; cdr3_aa: CASSDTGGASYNEQFF; cdr3_nt: TGTGCCAGCAGTGACACAGGGGGCGCCTCCTACAATGAGCAGTTCTTC
v_call: TRBV5-6; clone_size: .; d_call: .; j_call: TRBJ2-2; cdr3_aa: CASSWGTGELFF; cdr3_nt: TGTGCCAGCAGCTGGGGTACCGGGGAGCTGTTTTTT
v_call: TRBV5-1; clone_size: .; d_call: .; j_call: TRBJ1-5; cdr3_aa: CASSLGGLNNQPQHF; cdr3_nt: TGCGCCAGCAGCTTGGGTGGTCTTAACAATCAGCCCCAGCATTTT
v_call: TRBV19; clone_size: .; d_call: TRBD1; j_call: TRBJ1-3; cdr3_aa: CASSLGQGSGNTIYF; cdr3_nt: TGTGCCAGTAGCCTGGGACAGGGGTCTGGAAACACCATATATTTT
v_call: TRBV2; clone_size: .; d_call: .; j_call: TRBJ2-2; cdr3_aa: CASSTYSGNTGELFF; cdr3_nt: TGTGCCAGCAGTACTTATAGCGGAAACACCGGGGAGCTGTTTTTT
v_call: TRBV6-6; clone_size: .; d_call: .; j_call: TRBJ1-2; cdr3_aa: CASRYVRTPHGYTF; cdr3_nt: TGTGCCAGCAGGTATGTTCGAACCCCCCATGGCTACACCTTC
v_call: TRBV25-1; clone_size: .; d_call: TRBD2; j_call: TRBJ2-7; cdr3_aa: CASGRRGESYEQYF; cdr3_nt: TGTGCCAGCGGCCGGCGGGGGGAGTCTTACGAGCAGTACTTC
v_call: TRBV6-5; clone_size: .; d_call: TRBD2; j_call: TRBJ2-7; cdr3_aa: CASSYQAGTYEQYF; cdr3_nt: TGTGCCAGCAGTTACCAAGCGGGGACCTACGAGCAGTACTTC
v_call: TRBV29-1; clone_size: .; d_call: TRBD1; j_call: TRBJ2-2; cdr3_aa: CSADRGGAGELFF; cdr3_nt: TGCAGCGCTGACAGGGGAGGCGCCGGGGAGCTGTTTTTT
v_call: TRBV6-5; clone_size: once; d_call: TRBD1; j_call: TRBJ2-7; cdr3_aa: CASKPGQQTYEQYF; cdr3_nt: TGTGCCAGCAAGCCGGGACAGCAGACCTACGAGCAGTACTTC
v_call: TRBV6-5; clone_size: .; d_call: TRBD1; j_call: TRBJ2-1; cdr3_aa: CASSYGYRGFYNEQFF; cdr3_nt: TGTGCCAGCAGTTACGGTTACAGGGGGTTCTACAATGAGCAGTTCTTC
v_call: TRBV30; clone_size: few; d_call: TRBD1; j_call: TRBJ1-1; cdr3_aa: CASGQGTTWGTEAFF; cdr3_nt: TGTGCCTCTGGACAGGGGACCACCTGGGGCACTGAAGCTTTCTTT
v_call: TRBV6-5; clone_size: .; d_call: .; j_call: TRBJ2-2; cdr3_aa: CASSSPQGNTGELFF; cdr3_nt: TGTGCCAGCAGTTCGCCTCAGGGGAACACCGGGGAGCTGTTTTTT
v_call: TRBV30; clone_size: .; d_call: .; j_call: TRBJ2-1; cdr3_aa: CAWSVGRRGQFF; cdr3_nt: TGTGCCTGGAGTGTTGGACGTCGGGGGCAGTTCTTC
v_call: TRBV7-2; clone_size: .; d_call: .; j_call: TRBJ1-5; cdr3_aa: CASSLSVSPQHF; cdr3_nt: TGTGCCAGCAGCTTAAGTGTTTCGCCCCAGCATTTT
v_call: TRBV5-6; clone_size: .; d_call: .; j_call: TRBJ1-2; cdr3_aa: CASSSPPRPNGYTF; cdr3_nt: TGTGCCAGCAGCTCCCCCCCCAGACCAAATGGCTACACCTTC
v_call: TRBV7-2; clone_size: once; d_call: TRBD2; j_call: TRBJ2-4; cdr3_aa: CASSLRLAGEHIQYF; cdr3_nt: TGTGCCAGCAGCTTACGACTAGCGGGAGAACACATTCAGTACTTC
v_call: TRBV15; clone_size: .; d_call: .; j_call: TRBJ2-3; cdr3_aa: CATSRLPGYASDTQYF; cdr3_nt: TGTGCCACCAGCAGACTTCCGGGCTATGCCTCAGATACGCAGTATTTT
v_call: TRBV6-6; clone_size: .; d_call: TRBD1; j_call: TRBJ1-5; cdr3_aa: CASSSTTGPNQPQHF; cdr3_nt: TGTGCCAGCAGTTCCACGACAGGGCCTAATCAGCCCCAGCATTTT
v_call: TRBV25-1; clone_size: .; d_call: .; j_call: TRBJ1-2; cdr3_aa: CASSDSLSGTYGYTF; cdr3_nt: TGTGCCAGCAGTGACTCCCTCTCAGGGACTTATGGCTACACCTTC
v_call: TRBV9; clone_size: few; d_call: .; j_call: TRBJ1-5; cdr3_aa: CASSVDGAGQPQHF; cdr3_nt: TGTGCCAGCAGCGTAGATGGGGCAGGTCAGCCCCAGCATTTT
v_call: TRBV28; clone_size: .; d_call: TRBD1; j_call: TRBJ1-2; cdr3_aa: CAGTGTGHYGYTF; cdr3_nt: TGTGCCGGCACCGGGACAGGGCACTATGGCTACACCTTC
v_call: TRBV6-6; clone_size: .; d_call: TRBD1; j_call: TRBJ2-1; cdr3_aa: CASSQDRTIYNEQFF; cdr3_nt: TGTGCCAGCAGCCAGGACAGGACCATTTACAATGAGCAGTTCTTC
v_call: TRBV6-5; clone_size: .; d_call: TRBD2; j_call: TRBJ2-2; cdr3_aa: CASTPGGGTGELFF; cdr3_nt: TGTGCCAGTACCCCCGGGGGGGGGACCGGGGAGCTGTTTTTT
v_call: TRBV10-2; clone_size: .; d_call: .; j_call: TRBJ2-1; cdr3_aa: CASSPDGREQFF; cdr3_nt: TGCGCCAGCAGTCCTGACGGCCGTGAGCAGTTCTTC
v_call: TRBV6-5; clone_size: .; d_call: .; j_call: TRBJ1-5; cdr3_aa: CASRAFAPNQPQHF; cdr3_nt: TGTGCCAGCAGGGCCTTCGCCCCCAATCAGCCCCAGCATTTT
v_call: TRBV19; clone_size: .; d_call: .; j_call: TRBJ2-3; cdr3_aa: CASSIRSSTDTQYF; cdr3_nt: TGTGCCAGTAGTATACGGTCCTCCACAGATACGCAGTATTTT
v_call: TRBV9; clone_size: .; d_call: TRBD2; j_call: TRBJ2-1; cdr3_aa: CASSVGTSDYNEQFF; cdr3_nt: TGTGCCAGCAGCGTAGGGACTAGCGACTACAATGAGCAGTTCTTC
v_call: TRBV9; clone_size: few; d_call: .; j_call: TRBJ1-1; cdr3_aa: CASSSGLMNTEAFF; cdr3_nt: TGTGCCAGCAGCTCCGGGCTAATGAACACTGAAGCTTTCTTT
v_call: TRBV7-2; clone_size: .; d_call: .; j_call: TRBJ2-7; cdr3_aa: CASSKQASSYEQYF; cdr3_nt: TGTGCCAGCAGTAAACAGGCATCCTCCTACGAGCAGTACTTC
v_call: TRBV9; clone_size: .; d_call: .; j_call: TRBJ1-3; cdr3_aa: CASSLDSGNTIYF; cdr3_nt: TGTGCCAGCAGCCTGGACTCTGGAAACACCATATATTTT
v_call: TRBV7-2; clone_size: .; d_call: .; j_call: TRBJ1-2; cdr3_aa: CASSLAAEAGYTF; cdr3_nt: TGTGCCAGCAGCTTAGCGGCCGAGGCTGGCTACACCTTC
v_call: TRBV14; clone_size: .; d_call: .; j_call: TRBJ2-7; cdr3_aa: CASSQGRRTYEQYF; cdr3_nt: TGTGCCAGCAGCCAAGGCAGGAGAACCTACGAGCAGTACTTC
v_call: TRBV7-9; clone_size: .; d_call: TRBD1; j_call: TRBJ1-2; cdr3_aa: CASSTAGGHYGYTF; cdr3_nt: TGTGCCAGCAGCACAGCAGGGGGACACTATGGCTACACCTTC
v_call: TRBV4-3; clone_size: once; d_call: .; j_call: TRBJ2-3; cdr3_aa: CASSQSGADTQYF; cdr3_nt: TGCGCCAGCAGCCAGTCAGGGGCAGATACGCAGTATTTT
v_call: TRBV7-2; clone_size: .; d_call: TRBD1; j_call: TRBJ1-2; cdr3_aa: CASSPTGDENGYTF; cdr3_nt: TGTGCCAGCAGCCCAACAGGGGATGAAAATGGCTACACCTTC
v_call: TRBV28; clone_size: .; d_call: TRBD1; j_call: TRBJ1-2; cdr3_aa: CAILTSRGYGYTF; cdr3_nt: TGTGCCATCCTCACCTCCAGGGGGTATGGCTACACCTTC
v_call: TRBV15; clone_size: .; d_call: .; j_call: TRBJ2-5; cdr3_aa: CATSRRVEETQYF; cdr3_nt: TGTGCCACCAGCAGACGGGTGGAGGAGACCCAGTACTTC
v_call: TRBV7-9; clone_size: .; d_call: .; j_call: TRBJ1-3; cdr3_aa: CASSLDNSGNTIYF; cdr3_nt: TGTGCCAGCAGCTTAGACAACTCTGGAAACACCATATATTTT
v_call: TRBV5-1; clone_size: .; d_call: TRBD2; j_call: TRBJ2-1; cdr3_aa: CASSKTSGGTTYNEQFF; cdr3_nt: TGCGCCAGCAGCAAAACTAGCGGGGGTACCACCTACAATGAGCAGTTCTTC
v_call: TRBV5-1; clone_size: .; d_call: .; j_call: TRBJ2-2; cdr3_aa: CASSPLPGATGELFF; cdr3_nt: TGCGCCAGCAGCCCTCTCCCGGGAGCAACCGGGGAGCTGTTTTTT
v_call: TRBV4-1; clone_size: .; d_call: .; j_call: TRBJ2-3; cdr3_aa: CASSHRQLTDTQYF; cdr3_nt: TGCGCCAGCAGCCACCGCCAACTAACAGATACGCAGTATTTT
v_call: TRBV5-8; clone_size: .; d_call: TRBD2; j_call: TRBJ2-7; cdr3_aa: CASSPRTSGPVGSYEQYF; cdr3_nt: TGTGCCAGCAGCCCCAGGACTAGCGGGCCTGTGGGGTCCTACGAGCAGTACTTC
v_call: TRBV19; clone_size: .; d_call: TRBD2; j_call: TRBJ2-2; cdr3_aa: CASSIIGLATGELFF; cdr3_nt: TGTGCCAGTAGTATAATCGGACTAGCCACCGGGGAGCTGTTTTTT
v_call: TRBV6-5; clone_size: .; d_call: TRBD2; j_call: TRBJ2-5; cdr3_aa: CASSSRIAGGPETQYF; cdr3_nt: TGTGCCAGCAGTTCGCGGATAGCGGGGGGGCCCGAGACCCAGTACTTC
v_call: TRBV9; clone_size: once; d_call: .; j_call: TRBJ2-6; cdr3_aa: CASSRDSGGSGANVLTF; cdr3_nt: TGTGCCAGCAGCCGGGACAGCGGGGGCTCTGGGGCCAACGTCCTGACTTTC
v_call: TRBV7-2; clone_size: .; d_call: .; j_call: TRBJ1-5; cdr3_aa: CATSQERNQPQHF; cdr3_nt: TGTGCCACTTCACAGGAGCGCAATCAGCCCCAGCATTTT
v_call: TRBV11-2; clone_size: .; d_call: .; j_call: TRBJ2-5; cdr3_aa: CASSRQQGPWETQYF; cdr3_nt: TGTGCCAGCAGCCGACAACAGGGTCCGTGGGAGACCCAGTACTTC
v_call: TRBV5-4; clone_size: .; d_call: .; j_call: TRBJ1-6; cdr3_aa: CASSLGRAGNSPLHF; cdr3_nt: TGTGCCAGCAGCTTGGGTCGGGCAGGAAATTCACCCCTCCACTTT
v_call: TRBV11-3; clone_size: .; d_call: TRBD1; j_call: TRBJ2-3; cdr3_aa: CASSDRDRGTDTQYF; cdr3_nt: TGTGCCAGCAGCGACCGGGACAGGGGCACAGATACGCAGTATTTT
v_call: TRBV4-2; clone_size: .; d_call: .; j_call: TRBJ2-3; cdr3_aa: CASSQDPGTGTDTQYF; cdr3_nt: TGTGCCAGCAGCCAAGATCCAGGGACCGGCACAGATACGCAGTATTTT
v_call: TRBV4-1; clone_size: .; d_call: TRBD1; j_call: TRBJ1-5; cdr3_aa: CASSLTGQQYSNQPQHF; cdr3_nt: TGCGCCAGCAGCCTAACGGGACAGCAATATAGCAATCAGCCCCAGCATTTT
v_call: TRBV25-1; clone_size: .; d_call: .; j_call: TRBJ1-3; cdr3_aa: CASSEPDGDSGNTIYF; cdr3_nt: TGTGCCAGCAGTGAGCCAGACGGGGACTCTGGAAACACCATATATTTT
v_call: TRBV29-1; clone_size: .; d_call: .; j_call: TRBJ2-1; cdr3_aa: CSVEIPGATYNEQFF; cdr3_nt: TGCAGCGTTGAAATACCGGGGGCCACCTACAATGAGCAGTTCTTC